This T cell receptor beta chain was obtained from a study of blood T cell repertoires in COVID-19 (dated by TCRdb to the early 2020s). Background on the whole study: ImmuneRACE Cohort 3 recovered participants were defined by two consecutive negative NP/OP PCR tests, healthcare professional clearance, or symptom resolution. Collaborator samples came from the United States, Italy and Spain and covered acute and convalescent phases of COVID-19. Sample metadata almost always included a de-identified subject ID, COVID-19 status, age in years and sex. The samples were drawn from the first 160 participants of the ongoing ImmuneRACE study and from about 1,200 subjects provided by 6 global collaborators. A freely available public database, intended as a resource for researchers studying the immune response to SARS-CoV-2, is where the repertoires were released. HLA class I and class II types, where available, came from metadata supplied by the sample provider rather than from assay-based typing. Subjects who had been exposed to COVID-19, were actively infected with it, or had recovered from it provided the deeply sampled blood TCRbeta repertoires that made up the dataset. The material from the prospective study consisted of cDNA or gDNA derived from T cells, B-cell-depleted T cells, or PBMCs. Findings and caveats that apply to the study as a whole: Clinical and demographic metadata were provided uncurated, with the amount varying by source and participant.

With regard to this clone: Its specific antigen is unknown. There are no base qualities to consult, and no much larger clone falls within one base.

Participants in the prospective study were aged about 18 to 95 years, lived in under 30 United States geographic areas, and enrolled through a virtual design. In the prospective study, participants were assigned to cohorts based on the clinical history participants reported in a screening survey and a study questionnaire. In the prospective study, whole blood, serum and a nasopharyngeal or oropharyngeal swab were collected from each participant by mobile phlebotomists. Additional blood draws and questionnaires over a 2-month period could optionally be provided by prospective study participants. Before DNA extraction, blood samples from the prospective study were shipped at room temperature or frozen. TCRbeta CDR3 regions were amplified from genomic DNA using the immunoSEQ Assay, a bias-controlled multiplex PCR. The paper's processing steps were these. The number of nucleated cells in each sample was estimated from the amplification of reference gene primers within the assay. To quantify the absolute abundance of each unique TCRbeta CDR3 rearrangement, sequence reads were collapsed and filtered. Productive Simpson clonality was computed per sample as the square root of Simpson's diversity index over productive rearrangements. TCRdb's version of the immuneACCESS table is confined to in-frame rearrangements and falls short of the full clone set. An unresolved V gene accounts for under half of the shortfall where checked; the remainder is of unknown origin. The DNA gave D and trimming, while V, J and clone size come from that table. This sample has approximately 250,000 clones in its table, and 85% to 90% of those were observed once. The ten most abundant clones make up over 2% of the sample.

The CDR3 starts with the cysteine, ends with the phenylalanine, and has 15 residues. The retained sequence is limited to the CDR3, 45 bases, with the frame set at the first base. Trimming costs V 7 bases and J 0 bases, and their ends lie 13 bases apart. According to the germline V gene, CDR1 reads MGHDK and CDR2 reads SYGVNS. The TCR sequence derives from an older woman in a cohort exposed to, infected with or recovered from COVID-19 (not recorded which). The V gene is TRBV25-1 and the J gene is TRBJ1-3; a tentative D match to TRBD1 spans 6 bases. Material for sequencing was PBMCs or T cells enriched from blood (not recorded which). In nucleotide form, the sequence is TGTGCCAGCACCCCCCGGGGGGCCTCTGGAAACACCATATATTTT. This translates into CASTPRGASGNTIYF.